The next 5 T cell receptor beta chains were all read from a single sample in a study of shared clonotypes between healthy human individuals. Libraries were prepared by immunoSEQ multiplex PCR; TCRdb keeps only in-frame clonotypes and omits some of them. In the table there are around 1.4 million clones, approximately 98.5% of which are singletons. Sequenced sample: naive CD4+ T cells sorted from blood. The subset denotes: CD45RA+ positively selected. All receptors come from a man between 25 and 39 years old in good health.

CDR3 amino acids: CASKAGGLYNEQFF. The CDR3 DNA follows: TGTGCCAGCAAAGCGGGAGGCCTCTACAATGAGCAGTTCTTC. The gene calls are TRBV6-1 and TRBJ2-1; 9 positions match TRBD2. The V gene's germline CDR1 is MNHNS and CDR2 SASEGT. With V trimmed by 7 bases and J by 3 bases, 4 bases remained unmatched. The CDR3 totals 14 residues.

The rearrangement links TRBV27 to TRBJ2-3, with 12 nucleotides matching TRBD2. With V trimmed by 2 bases and J by 0 bases, 6 bases remained unmatched. The CDR3 is 18 amino acids. The germline gives CDR1 MNHEY, CDR2 SMNVEV (reference sequence). Written as DNA, the CDR3 is TGTGCCAGCAGTTTACCGGGACTAGCGGGCACCAGCACAGATACGCAGTATTTT. As protein: CASSLPGLAGTSTDTQYF.

The genes are TRBV4-1 and TRBJ2-7; 7 bases match TRBD2. This CDR3 has 16 residues. Germline-derived CDR1 and CDR2 are MGHRA and YSYEKL. The ends lost 4 bases at V and 3 bases at J; junction bases unmatched: 12. CDR3 in amino acids: CASSRATVLAVYEQYF. For the CDR3, the DNA is TGCGCCAGCAGCCGAGCCACGGTGCTAGCGGTCTACGAGCAGTACTTC.

Concerning this clone: Other nucleotide sequences from this sample produce the same CDR3. The chain combines TRBV6-6 with TRBJ2-7; no reliable D call. CDR3 length equals 11 residues. CDR1 MNHNY and CDR2 SVGAGI come from the germline V gene (reference sequence). The V gene lost 6 bases and the J gene lost 2 bases, with 5 bases spanning the gap. As DNA, the CDR3 is TGTGCCAGCAGCACGCCCTACGAGCAGTACTTC. It yields the protein CASSTPYEQYF.

The rearrangement uses TRBV4-3 and TRBJ2-2, with D tentatively TRBD2 (6 bases). Trimming pared 4 bases from V and 0 bases from J, leaving 21 bases between. The V gene's germline CDR1 is LGHNA and CDR2 YSLEER. There are 19 residues in the CDR3. DNA for the CDR3: TGCGCCAGCAGCCCCAGGTGGGAGCGGGCTTACGCGAACACCGGGGAGCTGTTTTTT. Protein: CASSPRWERAYANTGELFF.